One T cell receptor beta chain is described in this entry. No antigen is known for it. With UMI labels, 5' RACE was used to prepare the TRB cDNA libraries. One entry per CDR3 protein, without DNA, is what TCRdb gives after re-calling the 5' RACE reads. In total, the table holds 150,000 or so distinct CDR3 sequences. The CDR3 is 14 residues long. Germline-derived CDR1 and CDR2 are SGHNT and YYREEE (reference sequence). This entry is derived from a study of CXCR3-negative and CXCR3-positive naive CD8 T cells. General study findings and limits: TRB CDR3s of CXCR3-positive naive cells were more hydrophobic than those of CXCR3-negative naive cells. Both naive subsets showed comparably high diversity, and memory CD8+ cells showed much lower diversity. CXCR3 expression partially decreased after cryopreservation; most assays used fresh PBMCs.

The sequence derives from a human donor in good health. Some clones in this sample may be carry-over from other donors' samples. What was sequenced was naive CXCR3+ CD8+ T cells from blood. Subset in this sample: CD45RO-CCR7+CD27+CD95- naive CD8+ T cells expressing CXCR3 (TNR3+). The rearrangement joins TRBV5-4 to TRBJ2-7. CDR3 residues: CASSFKAPTSEQYF.